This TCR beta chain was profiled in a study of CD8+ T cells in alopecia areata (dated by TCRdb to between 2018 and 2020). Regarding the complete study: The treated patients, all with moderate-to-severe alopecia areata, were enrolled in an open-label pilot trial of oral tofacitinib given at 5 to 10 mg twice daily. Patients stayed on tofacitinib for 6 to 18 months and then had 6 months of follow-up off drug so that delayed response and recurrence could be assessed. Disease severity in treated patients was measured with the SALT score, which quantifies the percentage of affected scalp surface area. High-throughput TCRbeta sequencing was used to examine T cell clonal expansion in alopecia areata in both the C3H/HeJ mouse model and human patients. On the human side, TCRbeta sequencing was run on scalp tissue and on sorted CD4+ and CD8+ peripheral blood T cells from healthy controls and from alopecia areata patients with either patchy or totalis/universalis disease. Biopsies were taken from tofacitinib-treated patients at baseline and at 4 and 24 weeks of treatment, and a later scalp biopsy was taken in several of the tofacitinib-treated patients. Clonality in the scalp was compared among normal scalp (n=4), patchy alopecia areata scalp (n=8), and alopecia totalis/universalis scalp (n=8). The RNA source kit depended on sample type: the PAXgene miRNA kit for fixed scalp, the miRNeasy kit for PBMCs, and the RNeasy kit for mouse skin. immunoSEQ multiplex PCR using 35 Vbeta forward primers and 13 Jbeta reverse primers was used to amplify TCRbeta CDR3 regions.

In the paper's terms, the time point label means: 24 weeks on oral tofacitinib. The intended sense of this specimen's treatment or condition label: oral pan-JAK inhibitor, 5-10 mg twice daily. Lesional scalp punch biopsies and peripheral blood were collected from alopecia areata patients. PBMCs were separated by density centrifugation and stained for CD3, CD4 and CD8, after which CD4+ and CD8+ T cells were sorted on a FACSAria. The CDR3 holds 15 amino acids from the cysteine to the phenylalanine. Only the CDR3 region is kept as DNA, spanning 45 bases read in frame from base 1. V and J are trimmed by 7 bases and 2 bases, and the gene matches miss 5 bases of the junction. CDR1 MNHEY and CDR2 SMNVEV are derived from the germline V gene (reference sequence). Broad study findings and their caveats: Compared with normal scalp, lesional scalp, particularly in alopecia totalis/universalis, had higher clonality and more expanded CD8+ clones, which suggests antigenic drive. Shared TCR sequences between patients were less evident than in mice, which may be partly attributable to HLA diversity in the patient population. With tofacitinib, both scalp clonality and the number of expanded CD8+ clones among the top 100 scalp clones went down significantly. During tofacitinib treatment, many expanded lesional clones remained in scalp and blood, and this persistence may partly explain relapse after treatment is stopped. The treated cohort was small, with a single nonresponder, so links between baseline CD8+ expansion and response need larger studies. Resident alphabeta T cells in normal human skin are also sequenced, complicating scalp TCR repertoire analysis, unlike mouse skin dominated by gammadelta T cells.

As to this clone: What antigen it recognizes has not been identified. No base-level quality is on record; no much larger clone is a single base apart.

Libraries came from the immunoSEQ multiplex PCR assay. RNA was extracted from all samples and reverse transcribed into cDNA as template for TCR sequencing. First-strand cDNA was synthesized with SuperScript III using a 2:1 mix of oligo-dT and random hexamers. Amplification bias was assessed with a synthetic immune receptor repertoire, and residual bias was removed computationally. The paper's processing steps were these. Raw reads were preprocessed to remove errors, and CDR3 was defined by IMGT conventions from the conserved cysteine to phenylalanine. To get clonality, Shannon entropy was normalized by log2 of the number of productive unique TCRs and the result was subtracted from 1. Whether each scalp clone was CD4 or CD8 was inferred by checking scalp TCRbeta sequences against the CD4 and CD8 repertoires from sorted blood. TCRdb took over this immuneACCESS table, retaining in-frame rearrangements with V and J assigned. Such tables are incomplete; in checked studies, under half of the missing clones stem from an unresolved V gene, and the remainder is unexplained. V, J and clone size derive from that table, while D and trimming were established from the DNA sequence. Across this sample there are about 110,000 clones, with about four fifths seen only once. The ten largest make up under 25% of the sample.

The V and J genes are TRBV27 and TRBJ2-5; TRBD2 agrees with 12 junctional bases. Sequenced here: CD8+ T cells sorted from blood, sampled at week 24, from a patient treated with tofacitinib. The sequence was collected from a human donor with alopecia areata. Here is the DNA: TGTGCCAGCAAGCGGACTAGCGGGGTTCAAGAGACCCAGTACTTC. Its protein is CASKRTSGVQETQYF.